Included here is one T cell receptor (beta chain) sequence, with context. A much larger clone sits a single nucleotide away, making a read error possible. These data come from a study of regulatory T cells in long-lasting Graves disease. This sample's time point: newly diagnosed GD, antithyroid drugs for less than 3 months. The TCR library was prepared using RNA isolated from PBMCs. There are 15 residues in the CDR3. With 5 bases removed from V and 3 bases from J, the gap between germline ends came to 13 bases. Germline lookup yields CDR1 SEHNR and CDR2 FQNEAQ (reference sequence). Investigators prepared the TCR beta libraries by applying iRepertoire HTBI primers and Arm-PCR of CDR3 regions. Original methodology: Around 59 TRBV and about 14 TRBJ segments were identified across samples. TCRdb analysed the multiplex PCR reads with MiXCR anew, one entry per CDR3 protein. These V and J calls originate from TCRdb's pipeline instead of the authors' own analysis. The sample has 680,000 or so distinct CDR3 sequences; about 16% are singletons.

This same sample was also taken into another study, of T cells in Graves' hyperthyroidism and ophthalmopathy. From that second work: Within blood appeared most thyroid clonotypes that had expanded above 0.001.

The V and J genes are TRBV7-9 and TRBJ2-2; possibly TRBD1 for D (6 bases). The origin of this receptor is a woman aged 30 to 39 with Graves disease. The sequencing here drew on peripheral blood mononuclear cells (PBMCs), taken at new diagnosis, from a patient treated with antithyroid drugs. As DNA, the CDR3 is TGTGCCAGCAGCCCCGGGACATGGGACACCGGGGAGCTGTTTTTT. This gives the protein CASSPGTWDTGELFF.